A single sample is the source of the 29 T cell receptor beta chains below, sequenced in a study of TIL therapy for anti-PD-1-resistant metastatic lung cancer. The immunoSEQ assay was v3. Measured with immunoSEQ multiplex PCR; TCRdb has only the in-frame clones, and not every one. The sample includes some 10,000 clones, 55% to 70% of them seen just once. Stated time point: pre-treatment sample, taken before nivolumab and TIL therapy. Tumor tissue came from excised metastases, mostly pleural nodules or supraclavicular lymph nodes. The sequencing used tumor tissue, collected at baseline. These receptors were obtained from a person between 25 and 79 years old with non-small cell lung cancer.

The V and J genes are TRBV2 and TRBJ2-1; TRBD2 matches 12 bases. Unmatched junction bases numbered 4, after V lost 9 bases and J lost 4 bases. Per the germline V gene, CDR1 is SNHLY and CDR2 is FYNNEI. The length of the CDR3 is 14 residues. The CDR3 nucleotides read TGTGCCAGTAGAGGGACTAGCGGGTACAATGAGCAGTTCTTC. This encodes CASRGTSGYNEQFF.

J is TRBJ1-4 and V is TRBV28; weak D call: TRBD1 (6 bases). The CDR3 consists of 13 residues. Germline V gene lookup returns CDR1 MDHEN and CDR2 SYDVKM. V lost 11 bases to trimming and J lost 7 bases, with 17 bases between them. CDR3 bases: TGTGCCGTAAGGGGGACACCTATTGAAAAACTGTTTTTT. Its protein is CAVRGTPIEKLFF.

The V and J genes are TRBV10-3 and TRBJ1-1; TRBD1 agrees at 8 bases. CDR1 and CDR2 (germline): ENHRY, SYGVKD. The CDR3 is 13 residues long. In DNA, the CDR3 is TGTGCAGGATCAGGGGGCGGAAACACTGAAGCTTTCTTT. Translation gives CAGSGGGNTEAFF.

This chain joins TRBV27 and TRBJ2-1; tentative D call: TRBD2 (5 bases). The germline CDR1 and CDR2 sequences are MNHEY and SMNVEV (reference sequence). Trimming pared 1 base from V and 0 bases from J, leaving 16 bases between. The CDR3 is 18 amino acids. CDR3 in amino acids: CASSLLPSGYLSYNEQFF. The CDR3 coding sequence is TGTGCCAGCAGTTTATTGCCCAGCGGCTACCTCTCCTACAATGAGCAGTTCTTC.

V is TRBV19 and J is TRBJ1-5, with D perhaps matching TRBD1 (5 bases). This CDR3 comprises 15 residues. Trimming shortened V by 8 bases and J by 1 base, and 15 bases separated the two germline ends. Germline-derived CDR1 and CDR2 are LNHDA and SQIVND (reference sequence). The CDR3: CASGLSRASNQPQHF. The CDR3 region has the DNA TGTGCCAGTGGATTGTCCAGGGCGAGCAATCAGCCCCAGCATTTT.

The genes are TRBV9 and TRBJ2-7; possible D gene TRBD2, 5 bases. CDR1 is SGDLS and CDR2 is YYNGEE in the germline V gene. V was cut by 3 bases and J by 5 bases, with 18 bases left in between. CDR3 length: 15 residues. CDR3 protein: CASSATAVTLDEQYF. The CDR3 DNA follows: TGTGCCAGCAGCGCCACAGCGGTCACTCTGGACGAGCAGTACTTC.

The chain links TRBV6-1 to TRBJ1-5; no firm D call. In germline, CDR1 is MNHNS, CDR2 SASEGT. V lost 6 bases, J lost 0 bases, and 12 bases lay in between. CDR3 size: 15 residues. The CDR3 loop reads CASSPLDGSNQPQHF. Here the CDR3 DNA reads TGTGCCAGCAGCCCACTGGACGGTAGCAATCAGCCCCAGCATTTT.

A single count supports this clone. V gene TRBV29-1 combines with J gene TRBJ1-1, with D possibly being TRBD1 (5 bases). Germline V gene sequence: CDR1 SQVTM, CDR2 ANQGSEA. V dropped 2 bases and J dropped 5 bases, with 24 bases sitting between them. The length of the CDR3 is 17 residues. The CDR3 DNA sequence: TGCAGCGTTGAATTCGCCTTGGGGCAGGGATTTTGGACTGAAGCTTTCTTT. Translation: CSVEFALGQGFWTEAFF. Drawing the rest from reference TRBV29-1 and TRBJ1-1, the complete variable domain is SAVISQKPSRDICQRGTSLTIQCQVDSQVTMMFWYRQQPGQSLTLIATANQGSEATYESGFVIDKFPISRPNLTFSTLTVSNMSPEDSSIYLCSVEFALGQGFWTEAFFGQGTRLTVV.

The chain combines TRBV19 with TRBJ2-7, with a possible D match to TRBD2 (5 bases). Trimming took off 8 bases at V and 0 bases at J, with 11 bases between the two ends. The CDR3 sequence is 13 residues long. Per germline, CDR1 LNHDA and CDR2 SQIVND (reference sequence). The DNA for the CDR3 is TGTGCCAGTCGGCGGGCATCCTCCTACGAGCAGTACTTC. Amino acids: CASRRASSYEQYF.

This chain joins TRBV2 and TRBJ2-5; no definite D call. Trimming took 0 bases from V and 7 from J, leaving 15 bases between them. The CDR3 covers 15 residues. Per germline, CDR1 SNHLY and CDR2 FYNNEI. The CDR3 nucleotides are TGTGCCAGCAGTGAAGCGCTGGGGTTATGGGGGACCCAGTACTTC. It specifies CASSEALGLWGTQYF.

This chain uses TRBV28 with TRBJ1-2; no definite D call. CDR3 length equals 16 residues. Per the germline V gene, CDR1 is MDHEN and CDR2 is SYDVKM. The ends were cut back, 7 bases at V and 3 bases at J, with 21 bases in the middle. This chain's CDR3 is CASKGSGKGTYYGYTF. In DNA form, the CDR3 reads TGTGCCAGCAAAGGTTCTGGGAAGGGAACTTACTATGGCTACACCTTC.

V usage is TRBV27 and J usage is TRBJ1-1; no definite D call. Trimming left V 7 bases short and J 0 bases short, with 12 bases between. Germline V gives CDR1 MNHEY, CDR2 SMNVEV (reference sequence). This CDR3 has 14 amino acids. In DNA form, the CDR3 reads TGTGCCAGCACTACGGACGGATTGAACACTGAAGCTTTCTTT. This translates into CASTTDGLNTEAFF.

The gene calls are TRBV5-1 and TRBJ2-2, with D unclear. V gave up 0 bases and J gave up 4 bases, with 10 bases separating them. Looked up from germline, CDR1 is SGHRS and CDR2 is YFSETQ. This CDR3 contains 15 residues. The CDR3 loop is CASSLGSTGTGELFF. CDR3 coding DNA: TGCGCCAGCAGCTTGGGAAGTACGGGCACCGGGGAGCTGTTTTTT.

In this sample, this clone turned up a few times. The V gene is TRBV27, the J gene TRBJ2-1, with TRBD2 matching 14 bases. CDR3 size: 15 residues. Losses at the gene ends were 5 bases for V and 7 bases for J; bases not matched to a gene: 4. Germline V gene lookup returns CDR1 MNHEY and CDR2 SMNVEV (reference sequence). The CDR3 sequence: CASSPGTSGRNEQFF. CDR3 coding DNA: TGTGCCAGCAGTCCCGGGACTAGCGGGAGAAATGAGCAGTTCTTC.

The genes are TRBV6-1 and TRBJ2-7; D uncertain. There are 15 residues in the CDR3. Germline CDR1 reads MNHNS; CDR2 reads SASEGT. The V gene lost 2 bases and the J gene lost 2 bases, with 13 bases spanning the gap. CDR3 DNA sequence: TGTGCCAGCAGTGAAAAGGAACCCTCCCCCTACGAGCAGTACTTC. Residues: CASSEKEPSPYEQYF.

This clone appeared a few times. The CDR3 carries no conserved terminal phenylalanine or tryptophan, so it likely arises from a read error. The DNA is omitted, as the CDR3 cannot be located on it reliably, and the CDR3 follows TCRdb's listing. The chain has TRBV6-5 and TRBJ1-3. Germline V gene sequence: CDR1 MNHEY, CDR2 SVGAGI. A total of 9 residues make up the CDR3, ends included. The CDR3 sequence: CASAKGPRN.

This chain uses TRBV6-5 with TRBJ2-7; D is perhaps TRBD1 or TRBD2 (5 bases each). Germline lookup yields CDR1 MNHEY and CDR2 SVGAGI. V shed 1 base and J shed 3 bases, with 13 bases lying between them. This CDR3 region has 15 residues. The CDR3 here is CASSYYSRGVYEQYF. The CDR3 nucleotides read TGTGCCAGCAGTTACTATTCGCGAGGGGTCTACGAGCAGTACTTC.

The chain carries TRBV6-5 and TRBJ1-5, with TRBD1 identical over 7 bases. J gave up 8 bases and V 5 bases, and 6 bases lay outside the gene matches. This CDR3 spans 13 amino acids. Germline V gene sequence: CDR1 MNHEY, CDR2 SVGAGI. In DNA, the CDR3 is TGTGCCAGCAGTGTGACAGGGTGGGAGCCCCAGCATTTT. It is translated as CASSVTGWEPQHF.

This chain links TRBV4-2 with TRBJ1-6; D is unresolved. Deletions cut 2 bases from V and 5 bases from J, with 10 bases between. The germline V gene has CDR1 LGHNA and CDR2 YNFKEQ. The CDR3 consists of 15 residues. DNA of the CDR3: TGTGCCAGCAGCCAAACCACAGTTGATAATTCACCCCTCCACTTT. Its translation is CASSQTTVDNSPLHF.

The chain has TRBV19 and TRBJ2-1; 10 bases fit TRBD1. J lost 8 bases, V lost 3 bases, and 7 bases had no gene match. The CDR3 totals 15 residues. The germline gives CDR1 LNHDA, CDR2 SQIVND (reference sequence). The DNA for the CDR3 is TGTGCCAGTAGTATTTTCGGACAGGGGGTAGATGAGCAGTTCTTC. Its protein is CASSIFGQGVDEQFF. Filled out from reference TRBV19 and TRBJ2-1, the complete variable domain reads DGGITQSPKYLFRKEGQNVTLSCEQNLNHDAMYWYRQDPGQGLRLIYYSQIVNDFQKGDIAEGYSVSREKKESFPLTVTSAQKNPTAFYLCASSIFGQGVDEQFFGPGTRLTVL.

This clone was seen only a few times. The genes are TRBV30 and TRBJ2-2; no definite D call. The CDR3 sequence is 14 residues long. With 1 base removed from V and 1 base from J, the gap between germline ends came to 7 bases. CDR1 and CDR2 (germline): GTSNPN, SVGIG (reference sequence). This CDR3 reads CAWSASLNTGELFF. CDR3 DNA sequence: TGTGCCTGGAGTGCCTCTCTGAACACCGGGGAGCTGTTTTTT.

The chain carries TRBV5-8 and TRBJ1-5; D gene uncertain. From germline, CDR1 is SGHTS and CDR2 YDEGEE. This CDR3 region has 14 residues. V was shortened by 4 bases and J by 1 base, with 9 bases between the two germline ends. The DNA of the CDR3 is TGTGCCAGCAGCGCATATATCAGCAATCAGCCCCAGCATTTT. Translating gives CASSAYISNQPQHF.

The chain recombines TRBV6-5 with TRBJ1-5; TRBD1 is a possible D gene (6 bases). Germline loops: CDR1 MNHEY, CDR2 SVGAGI. The length of the CDR3 is 14 residues. Deletions cut 6 bases from V and 3 bases from J, with 12 bases between. Written as DNA, the CDR3 is TGTGCCAGCAGCCGCAGACAGGCCAATCAGCCCCAGCATTTT. Amino acids: CASSRRQANQPQHF.

This chain links TRBV28 with TRBJ1-1; TRBD1 agrees at 11 bases. The CDR3 is 17 amino acids. Unmatched junction bases numbered 10, after V lost 2 bases and J lost 5 bases. Per the germline V gene, CDR1 is MDHEN and CDR2 is SYDVKM. The CDR3 DNA reads as TGTGCCAGCAGTTTACCCCGGACAGGGGGCTACTATACTGAAGCTTTCTTT. This encodes CASSLPRTGGYYTEAFF. Supplemented by reference TRBV28 and TRBJ1-1, the full variable domain reads DVKVTQSSRYLVKRTGEKVFLECVQDMDHENMFWYRQDPGLGLRLIYFSYDVKMKEKGDIPEGYSVSREKKERFSLILESASTNQTSMYLCASSLPRTGGYYTEAFFGQGTRLTVV.

This clone is medium-sized by share. The rearrangement joins TRBV6-5 to TRBJ2-4; D perhaps matches TRBD2 (5 bases). The CDR3 totals 14 residues. Germline V CDR1 and CDR2: MNHEY, SVGAGI. Trimming removed 6 bases at V and 3 bases at J, with 12 bases between. This CDR3 is CASSRGLVKNIQYF. The CDR3 coding sequence is TGTGCCAGCAGCCGAGGGCTTGTCAAAAACATTCAGTACTTC.

V is TRBV2 and J is TRBJ1-5, with D unclear. The CDR3 has 14 residues. Germline V gene data show CDR1 as SNHLY and CDR2 as FYNNEI. The V and J ends lost 3 bases and 3 bases respectively, with 9 bases between them. In DNA, the CDR3 is TGTGCCAGCAGTGAGGGAGGTCCCAATCAGCCCCAGCATTTT. It specifies CASSEGGPNQPQHF.

CDR3 amino acids: CACRKPWASAEAFF. CDR3 coding DNA: TGTGCCTGCCGAAAACCGTGGGCTAGTGCTGAAGCTTTCTTT. This sequence joins TRBV30 and TRBJ1-1; no definite D call. This CDR3 has 14 residues. Germline-derived CDR1 and CDR2 are GTSNPN and SVGIG (reference sequence). The ends were cut back, 6 bases at V and 6 bases at J, with 20 bases in the middle.

The V and J genes are TRBV18 and TRBJ2-3; 8 positions agree with TRBD1. The CDR3 consists of 14 residues. Germline V gene sequence: CDR1 KGHSH, CDR2 LQKENI. V lost 4 bases and J lost 5; bases outside the gene matches: 5. Written as DNA, the CDR3 is TGTGCCAGCTCACACGGACAGGGCGGAGATACGCAGTATTTT. Its protein is CASSHGQGGDTQYF. Full variable domain (missing parts from reference TRBV18 and TRBJ2-3): NAGVMQNPRHLVRRRGQEARLRCSPMKGHSHVYWYRQLPEEGLKFMVYLQKENIIDESGMPKERFSAEFPKEGPSILRIQQVVRGDSAAYFCASSHGQGGDTQYFGPGTRLTVL.

This clone was seen only a few times. This chain joins TRBV4-1 and TRBJ1-3; D gene uncertain. The germline CDR1 and CDR2 sequences are MGHRA and YSYEKL. Trimming pared 1 base from V and 2 bases from J, leaving 12 bases between. The CDR3 contains 16 residues. CDR3 region: CASSQAERSTGNTIYF. The CDR3 region has the DNA TGCGCCAGCAGCCAAGCGGAACGAAGCACTGGAAACACCATATATTTT.